The count of the clone carrying this T cell receptor beta chain is one. CDR1 and CDR2 (germline): WSHSY, SAAADI. The CDR3 runs 18 residues. Germline trimming cut 2 bases from V and 7 bases from J; bases unmatched to any gene: 13. This record comes from a study of shared T cell receptors in the human thymus. This table comes from immunoSEQ multiplex PCR, and its TCRdb copy is limited to in-frame clones, with some not included. The sample includes hundreds of thousands of clones, around 87% of them seen just once. The same data also went into a second study, on human thymus T cells.

The sequence came from a boy less than two years old with a congenital heart defect. Material: thymocytes. This chain joins TRBV10-2 and TRBJ2-2; 10 bases align to TRBD2. The DNA of the CDR3 is TGCGCCAGCAGTGAGGCAAGACAGCGGGAGGGAGGTGGCGGGGAGCTGTTTTTT. This translates into CASSEARQREGGGGELFF.